This T cell receptor beta chain derives from a study of beta chain features in type 1 diabetes (dated by TCRdb to 2017 to 2018). The study in broad terms: Mean age, gender distribution, total cell number and subset yield did not differ between patients and healthy donors. The study compared TCRB repertoires of sorted circulating CD4+ T cell subsets between recently diagnosed type 1 diabetes patients and matched healthy donors. A total of over 95,000,000 sorted cells were examined across all samples, and RNA yield correlated strongly with the number of cells per subset. Regulatory and stem cell-like memory subsets were obtained from only 8 patients and roughly 8 healthy donors, while naive and central memory subsets were obtained from all 30 or so donors. Beyond this particular receptor, the publication reports: Only small numbers of individuals were included in the HLA sub-analyses, which left unresolved whether HLA type had any influence on TCRB rearrangement. A moderate but significant shortening of TCRB CDR3 length was observed in type 1 diabetes patients in all four CD4+ subsets. Naive, central memory and regulatory TCRB repertoires appeared to be more alike among patients than among healthy donors. Because cDNA was sequenced instead of genomic DNA, activated cells with high expression could be over-represented, although the groups did not differ in activation or CD3 levels. Patients with type 1 diabetes made fewer insertions and deleted more nucleotides at VDJ recombination sites, implying thymic rearrangement abnormalities. PCR might favor shorter templates, but patient and control samples were amplified and corrected together, so any skew would affect both groups equally.

From the cysteine up to the phenylalanine, the CDR3 has a length of 15 residues. Solely the CDR3 DNA is kept, with 45 bases framed from the first base. V loses 4 bases, J loses 4 bases, and the germline ends lie 17 bases apart. CDR1 and CDR2, looked up from the germline V gene, are SGDLS and YYNGEE. Each donor gave one peripheral blood draw, averaging roughly 0.11 L, which was collected into heparinised tubes. A BD FACSAria II was used to sort naive, central memory, regulatory and stem cell-like memory CD4+ T cells with a panel that included CD45RO, CCR7, CD25, CD127, CD95 and CD27. Purity was above 98% for every sorted population. Right away, PBMCs were isolated by Lymphoprep density gradient centrifugation and were stained directly, with no culture step. So that batch effects would be minimized, each experiment stained and sorted samples in pairs, pairing one healthy donor with one patient. As to this clone: Its specific antigen is unknown. Per-nucleotide qualities are absent, and no much larger clonotype sits a single base away.

The entire amount of isolated RNA was reverse transcribed using the High Capacity cDNA Reverse Transcription Kit, so the sequenced TCRB transcripts were expressed ones. Naive, central memory and regulatory T cell samples underwent deep immunoSEQ sequencing, averaging about 3.5 million total reads per sample. After sorted cells were lysed in RLT buffer, RNA was extracted with DNase-treated RNeasy Micro or Mini kits, with the choice depending on cell number. Each cell subset was processed separately to prevent cross-contamination, with patient and healthy donor samples processed together. The immunoSEQ multiplex PCR was used to amplify TCRB sequences from cDNA, yielding 87-bp fragments that span the CDR3 region. Amplicons were sequenced on the Illumina HiSeq platform. The authors' analysis ran thus. PCR bias was computationally corrected using synthetic template baselines, reads within Hamming distance 2 were collapsed, and singletons that could not be merged were discarded. Reads were aligned against IMGT to assign V, D and J genes, CDR3 length and insertions or deletions at six rearrangement sites. Clonotype counts were normalized to sorted cell number within each subset before computing true diversity and Gini coefficients with the tcR R package. Repertoire sharing was quantified using the overlap coefficient calculated on TCRB nucleotide sequences. The table comes from immuneACCESS by way of TCRdb, which keeps in-frame sequences with V and J called. Part of the clones is missing from these tables; in studies checked, under half for an unresolved V gene and the rest for unknown reasons. Clone size and V and J calls were adopted from that table, with D and trimming inferred from the DNA. The table for this sample lists about 140,000 clones; 6.9% of them were counted only once. Roughly 1.5% of the sample lies in the top ten.

This sequence originates from a woman aged 25 to 39 in good health. Recombination connected TRBV9 to TRBJ1-1; TRBD1 is a possible D gene, resting on 6 matching bases. Sequencing was performed on central memory CD4+ T cells from blood. The DNA is as follows: TGTGCCAGCAGCCGTACGGCGGGGGCGGTCACTGAAGCTTTCTTT. This is translated as CASSRTAGAVTEAFF. Joined to the reference TRBV9 and TRBJ1-1 proteins, this CDR3 gives the full variable domain: DSGVTQTPKHLITATGQRVTLRCSPRSGDLSVYWYQQSLDQGLQFLIQYYNGEERAKGNILERFSAQQFPDLHSELNLSSLELGDSALYFCASSRTAGAVTEAFFGQGTRLTVV.